Each of the 25 T cell receptor beta chains below was sequenced from the same sample in a study of response to subunit inactivated influenza vaccine. TCRdb ran MiXCR on the RT-PCR reads and lists one entry per CDR3 protein. The sample lists 630,000 or so distinct CDR3 sequences, around 14% occurring once. The material was PBMCs from blood, obtained 11 to 12 days after vaccination. Receptors were obtained from a man aged 45-65 years who received an inactivated influenza vaccine.

The CDR3 spells CASSQVWESAYEQYF. The CDR3 nucleotides are TGCGCCAGCAGCCAAGTTTGGGAGTCCGCCTACGAGCAGTACTTC. The chain carries TRBV4-3 and TRBJ2-7; a weak D match, TRBD2 (5 bases). This CDR3 comprises 15 residues. CDR1 is LGHNA and CDR2 is YSLEER in the germline V gene. V was clipped by 1 base and J by 2 bases, with 12 bases between them.

This sequence joins TRBV10-3 and TRBJ2-1; 8 bases are shared with TRBD2. This CDR3 spans 18 amino acids. V gave up 3 bases and J gave up 2 bases; unmatched junction bases: 12. Germline values: CDR1 ENHRY, CDR2 SYGVKD. The CDR3 DNA is TGTGCCATCAGTGACCCTTTTGTCAGCGGGAGCCCCTACAATGAGCAGTTCTTC. It translates to CAISDPFVSGSPYNEQFF.

In its sample, this clonotype was seen a few times. The chain links TRBV7-9 to TRBJ1-6; tentatively, D is TRBD1 (6 bases). The CDR3 totals 16 residues. CDR1 and CDR2 from the germline V gene are SEHNR and FQNEAQ (reference sequence). Trimming removed 4 bases from V and 10 bases from J, with 20 bases in between. The CDR3 sequence is CASSSPRGLFGSPLHF. DNA of the CDR3: TGTGCCAGCAGCTCCCCCAGGGGCCTTTTTGGGTCACCCCTCCACTTT.

The chain couples TRBV10-3 to TRBJ2-7; D remains unclear. CDR1 is ENHRY and CDR2 is SYGVKD in the germline V gene. The germline V and J ends were trimmed by 4 bases and 2 bases, with 9 bases remaining between them. The CDR3 extends over 13 amino acids. CDR3 in amino acids: CAISGSGAYEQYF. CDR3 DNA: TGTGCCATCAGTGGTTCAGGAGCCTACGAGCAGTACTTC.

This clonotype showed up many times. This chain uses TRBV7-9 with TRBJ2-7; D uncertain. V gave up 3 bases and J gave up 5 bases, with 14 bases separating them. Germline-derived CDR1 and CDR2 are SEHNR and FQNEAQ (reference sequence). The CDR3 has 14 residues. CDR3 bases: TGTGCCAGCAGCTTTCCGAGTGGGCCAGACGAGCAGTACTTC. Its protein is CASSFPSGPDEQYF.

This clonotype was detected only a few times. This chain uses TRBV28 with TRBJ2-1; possibly TRBD2 for D (6 bases). The CDR3 runs to 13 residues. The germline gives CDR1 MDHEN, CDR2 SYDVKM. V lost 4 bases, J lost 6 bases, and 10 bases lay in between. The DNA of the CDR3 is TGTGCCAGCAGTTCGGGACTCATCAATGAGCAGTTCTTC. It specifies CASSSGLINEQFF.

The J gene is TRBJ2-1, the V gene TRBV7-2; 10 positions agree with TRBD2. The CDR3 length is 18 residues. Unmatched junction bases numbered 14, after V lost 2 bases and J lost 7 bases. In germline, CDR1 is SGHTA, CDR2 FQGNSA. In nucleotides, the CDR3 is TGTGCCAGCAGCTTACGCAATCCCCTAGCGGGAGATACAAATGAGCAGTTCTTC. Its translation: CASSLRNPLAGDTNEQFF.

This chain's CDR3 is CASSWRGIRETQYF. In DNA form, the CDR3 reads TGCGCCAGCAGCTGGAGAGGTATCCGAGAGACCCAGTACTTC. The V call is TRBV5-1, the J call TRBJ2-5; the D is unclear. Trimming took off 3 bases at V and 4 bases at J, with 13 bases between the two ends. The CDR3 is 14 amino acids. Germline loops: CDR1 SGHRS, CDR2 YFSETQ.

V is TRBV29-1 and J is TRBJ2-5; 10 bases align to TRBD1. The CDR3 runs 14 residues. CDR1 and CDR2 (germline): SQVTM, ANQGSEA. Trimming removed 7 bases from V and 4 bases from J; junction bases left unmatched: 9. The CDR3 sequence is CSATGGFIGETQYF. As DNA, the CDR3 is TGCAGCGCGACAGGGGGCTTTATCGGAGAGACCCAGTACTTC. Filled out from reference TRBV29-1 and TRBJ2-5, the complete variable domain reads SAVISQKPSRDICQRGTSLTIQCQVDSQVTMMFWYRQQPGQSLTLIATANQGSEATYESGFVIDKFPISRPNLTFSTLTVSNMSPEDSSIYLCSATGGFIGETQYFGPGTRLLVL.

In this sample, this clonotype turned up many times. This chain joins TRBV29-1 and TRBJ1-3; 9 positions agree with TRBD1. Germline V gives CDR1 SQVTM, CDR2 ANQGSEA. The CDR3 runs to 15 residues. Germline trimming cut 5 bases from V and 0 bases from J; bases unmatched to any gene: 5. CDR3 amino acids: CSVTDRGTSGNTIYF. The CDR3 nucleotides are TGCAGCGTTACGGACAGGGGAACCTCTGGAAACACCATATATTTT.

The chain uses TRBV20-1 and TRBJ2-7; possible D gene TRBD1, 7 bases. Germline assignment: CDR1 DFQATT and CDR2 SNEGSKA (reference sequence). The CDR3 is 14 residues long. The CDR3 sequence: CPATPTGEAYEQYF. The CDR3 DNA is TGCCCGGCTACGCCTACAGGGGAGGCCTACGAGCAGTACTTC.

The rearrangement links TRBV7-9 to TRBJ1-1; 7 nucleotides align to TRBD1. Germline CDR1 reads SEHNR; CDR2 reads FQNEAQ (reference sequence). This CDR3 contains 17 residues. V shed 1 base, J shed 2 bases, and the junction held 10 bases outside the gene matches. Here the CDR3 DNA reads TGTGCCAGCAGCTTAGATTTAGGGGGCAGGGGTAACACTGAAGCTTTCTTT. Amino acid sequence: CASSLDLGGRGNTEAFF.

This chain uses TRBV7-2 with TRBJ2-7; the match to TRBD1 covers 8 bases. The CDR3 contains 15 residues. Per the germline V gene, CDR1 is SGHTA and CDR2 is FQGNSA. V was pared by 5 bases and J by 6 bases, with 12 bases of the junction left unmatched. CDR3: CASSPAGGQWGEQYF. In nucleotides, the CDR3 is TGTGCCAGCAGCCCGGCAGGGGGCCAGTGGGGCGAGCAGTACTTC.

This clonotype occurred a few times. The chain joins TRBV3-1 to TRBJ1-2; no firm D call. Trimming removed 1 base at V and 0 bases at J, with 3 bases between. There are 13 residues in the CDR3. CDR1 and CDR2 (germline): LGHDT, YNNKEL (reference sequence). CDR3 protein: CASSQATNYGYTF. The CDR3 DNA sequence: TGTGCCAGCAGCCAAGCGACTAACTATGGCTACACCTTC.

The V and J genes are TRBV12-3 or TRBV12-4 and TRBJ1-1, with D tentatively TRBD1 (6 bases). V dropped 7 bases and J dropped 4 bases, with 13 bases sitting between them. This CDR3 is built from 13 residues. The CDR3: CASNPGGGTEAFF. DNA of the CDR3: TGTGCCAGCAACCCCGGGGGCGGCACTGAAGCTTTCTTT.

The chain employs TRBV6-1 and TRBJ1-4; D perhaps matches TRBD1 (6 bases). Trimming took off 8 bases at V and 5 bases at J, with 12 bases between the two ends. The CDR3 length is 13 residues. Germline V gene lookup returns CDR1 MNHNS and CDR2 SASEGT. The CDR3 loop is CASGWTVNEKLFF. For the CDR3, the DNA is TGTGCCAGCGGGTGGACAGTAAATGAAAAACTGTTTTTT.

This clonotype showed up just a few times. The V and J genes are TRBV5-6 and TRBJ1-1, with D uncertain. V lost 1 base, J lost 8 bases, and 6 bases lay in between. The germline V gene encodes CDR1 SGHDT and CDR2 YYEEEE. The CDR3 covers 11 residues. The CDR3 DNA follows: TGTGCCAGCAGCTTGTTGGGGGAAGCTTTCTTT. Protein product: CASSLLGEAFF.

This clonotype was observed many times. The CDR3 DNA reads as TGTGCCAGCAGCGAGACTAGCGGCGCCTACAATGAGCAGTTCTTC. It is translated as CASSETSGAYNEQFF. This sequence joins TRBV12-3 or TRBV12-4 and TRBJ2-1, with TRBD2 matching over 9 bases. The CDR3 is made up of 15 amino acids. The junction had 5 bases not matched to a gene; V was cut back by 6 bases and J by 2 bases.

This clonotype was observed a handful of times. The rearrangement links TRBV19 to TRBJ2-4; D might be TRBD2 (6 bases). The CDR3 is 22 amino acids. Germline V gives CDR1 LNHDA, CDR2 SQIVND (reference sequence). The V end lost 0 bases, the J end lost 5 bases, and 32 bases lay between the germline ends. The CDR3 sequence is CASSIDLDTPRELRSSENIQYF. In DNA form, the CDR3 reads TGTGCCAGTAGTATAGATCTTGACACTCCCCGGGAGTTGAGAAGTTCGGAAAACATTCAGTACTTC.

This clonotype has more than one count but fewer than ten. This chain joins TRBV27 and TRBJ2-3, with TRBD1 matching over 9 bases. Per germline, CDR1 MNHEY and CDR2 SMNVEV (reference sequence). V was pared by 6 bases and J by 14 bases, with 12 bases of the junction left unmatched. The CDR3 runs 13 residues. CDR3 sequence: CASRPPGQGTLYF. CDR3 DNA sequence: TGTGCCAGCAGGCCCCCGGGACAGGGCACGTTGTATTTT.

This clonotype was seen a handful of times. The rearrangement uses TRBV3-1 and TRBJ2-1; the match to TRBD2 covers 8 bases. Per the germline V gene, CDR1 is LGHDT and CDR2 is YNNKEL (reference sequence). There are 15 residues in the CDR3. V was clipped by 1 base and J by 8 bases; unmatched bases: 7. The CDR3 DNA reads as TGTGCCAGCAGCCAAGGAGCCAGCGGGAGTCATGAGCAGTTCTTC. Translating it yields CASSQGASGSHEQFF.

The table lists this clonotype with a few counts. The chain has TRBV20-1 and TRBJ2-1; D remains unclear. Germline V gene lookup returns CDR1 DFQATT and CDR2 SNEGSKA (reference sequence). Trimming stripped 3 bases from V and 5 bases from J, with 14 bases between. The CDR3 is 14 amino acids. The CDR3 here is CSASGLVSNNEQFF. In DNA, the CDR3 is TGCAGTGCTAGTGGCCTAGTCAGCAACAATGAGCAGTTCTTC.

The V and J genes are TRBV20-1 and TRBJ2-7; D gene ambiguous. The CDR3 totals 12 residues. Germline V lookup: CDR1 DFQATT, CDR2 SNEGSKA (reference sequence). V was clipped by 3 bases and J by 2 bases, with 8 bases between them. CDR3 protein: CSASRLTYEQYF. Here the CDR3 DNA reads TGCAGTGCTAGCCGTCTGACCTACGAGCAGTACTTC.

This clonotype was found a few times. CDR3 in DNA: TGTGCCAGCAGCTTAGGACACGCTACAGATACGCAGTATTTT. Amino acids: CASSLGHATDTQYF. This chain connects TRBV7-9 to TRBJ2-3; D is unresolved. V was shortened by 1 base and J by 3 bases, with 8 bases between the two germline ends. Germline assignment: CDR1 SEHNR and CDR2 FQNEAQ (reference sequence). The length of the CDR3 is 14 residues.

The chain couples TRBV18 to TRBJ2-7; D gene unclear. The CDR3 consists of 12 residues. With 6 bases removed from V and 6 bases from J, the gap between germline ends came to 12 bases. Germline-derived CDR1 and CDR2 are KGHSH and LQKENI. The CDR3 here is CASSRETGEQYF. The CDR3 nucleotides read TGTGCCAGCTCTCGCGAGACGGGCGAGCAGTACTTC.